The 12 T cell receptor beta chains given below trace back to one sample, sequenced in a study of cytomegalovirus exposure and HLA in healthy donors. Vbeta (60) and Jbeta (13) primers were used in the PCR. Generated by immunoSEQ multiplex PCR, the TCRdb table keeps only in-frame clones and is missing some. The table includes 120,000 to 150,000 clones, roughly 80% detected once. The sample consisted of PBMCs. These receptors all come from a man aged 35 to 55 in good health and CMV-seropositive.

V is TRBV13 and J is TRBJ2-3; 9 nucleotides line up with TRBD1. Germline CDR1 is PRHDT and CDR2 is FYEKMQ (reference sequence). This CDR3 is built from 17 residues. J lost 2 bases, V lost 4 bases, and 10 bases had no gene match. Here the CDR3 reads CASSSSPGQGSTDTQYF. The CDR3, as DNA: TGTGCCAGCAGCTCATCGCCGGGACAGGGATCCACAGATACGCAGTATTTT.

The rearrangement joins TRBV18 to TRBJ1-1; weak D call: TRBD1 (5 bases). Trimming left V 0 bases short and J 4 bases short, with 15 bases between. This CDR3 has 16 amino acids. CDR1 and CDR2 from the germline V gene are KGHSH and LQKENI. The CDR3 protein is CASSPPNGQVGTEAFF. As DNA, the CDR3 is TGTGCCAGCTCACCACCGAACGGACAAGTAGGCACTGAAGCTTTCTTT.

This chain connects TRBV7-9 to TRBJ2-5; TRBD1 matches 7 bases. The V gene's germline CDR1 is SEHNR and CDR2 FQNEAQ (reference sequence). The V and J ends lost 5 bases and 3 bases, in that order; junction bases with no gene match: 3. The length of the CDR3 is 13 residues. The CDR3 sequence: CASSPTGKETQYF. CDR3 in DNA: TGTGCCAGCAGCCCGACAGGGAAAGAGACCCAGTACTTC. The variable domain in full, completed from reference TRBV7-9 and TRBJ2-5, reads DTGVSQNPRHKITKRGQNVTFRCDPISEHNRLYWYRQTLGQGPEFLTYFQNEAQLEKSRLLSDRFSAERPKGSFSTLEIQRTEQGDSAMYLCASSPTGKETQYFGPGTRLLVL.

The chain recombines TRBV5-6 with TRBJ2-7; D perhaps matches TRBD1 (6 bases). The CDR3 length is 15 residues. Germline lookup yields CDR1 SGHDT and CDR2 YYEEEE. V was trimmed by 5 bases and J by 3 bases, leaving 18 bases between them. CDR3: CASRRLMDRFYEQYF. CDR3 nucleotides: TGTGCCAGCAGGCGACTAATGGACAGATTCTACGAGCAGTACTTC.

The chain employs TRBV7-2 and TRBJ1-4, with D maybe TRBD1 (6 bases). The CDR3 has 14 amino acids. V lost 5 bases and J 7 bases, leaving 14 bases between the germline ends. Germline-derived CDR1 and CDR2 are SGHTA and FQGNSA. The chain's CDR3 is CASSLRTVREKLFF. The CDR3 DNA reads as TGTGCCAGCAGCCTCAGGACAGTACGTGAAAAACTGTTTTTT.

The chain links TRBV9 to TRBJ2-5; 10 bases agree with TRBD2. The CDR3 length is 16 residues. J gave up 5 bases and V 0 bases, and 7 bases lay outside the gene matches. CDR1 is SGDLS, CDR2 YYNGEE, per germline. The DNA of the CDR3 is TGTGCCAGCAGCGTAGTGGGGCTAGCGGGAGTGGAGACCCAGTACTTC. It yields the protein CASSVVGLAGVETQYF.

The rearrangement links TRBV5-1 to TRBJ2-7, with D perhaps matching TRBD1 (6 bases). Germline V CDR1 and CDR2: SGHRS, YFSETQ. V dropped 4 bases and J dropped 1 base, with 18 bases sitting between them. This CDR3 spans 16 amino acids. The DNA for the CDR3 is TGCGCCAGCAGCCGAATCTCAATCGGGACATCCTACGAGCAGTACTTC. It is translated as CASSRISIGTSYEQYF.

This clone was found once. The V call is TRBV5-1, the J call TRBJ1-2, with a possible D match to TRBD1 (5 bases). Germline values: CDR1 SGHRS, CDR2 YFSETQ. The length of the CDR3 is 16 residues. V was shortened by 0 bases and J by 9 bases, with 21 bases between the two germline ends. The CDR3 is CASSLAAWRGPSSYTF. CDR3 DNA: TGCGCCAGCAGCTTGGCCGCGTGGAGGGGCCCCTCAAGCTACACCTTC.

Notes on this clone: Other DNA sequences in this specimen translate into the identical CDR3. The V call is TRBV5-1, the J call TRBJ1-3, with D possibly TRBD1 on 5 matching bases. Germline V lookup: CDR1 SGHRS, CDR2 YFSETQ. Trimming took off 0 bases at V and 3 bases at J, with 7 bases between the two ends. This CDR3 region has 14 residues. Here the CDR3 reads CASSLAGYGNTIYF. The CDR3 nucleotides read TGCGCCAGCAGCTTGGCAGGGTATGGAAACACCATATATTTT. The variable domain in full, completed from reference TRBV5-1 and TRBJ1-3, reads KAGVTQTPRYLIKTRGQQVTLSCSPISGHRSVSWYQQTPGQGLQFLFEYFSETQRNKGNFPGRFSGRQFSNSRSEMNVSTLELGDSALYLCASSLAGYGNTIYFGEGSWLTVV.

Written as DNA, the CDR3 is TGCGCCAGCAGTAATACAGGGAAGAGGACTTCGCCGAACACTGAAGCTTTCTTT. Amino acid sequence: CASSNTGKRTSPNTEAFF. The chain has TRBV4-1 and TRBJ1-1, with D perhaps matching TRBD1 (6 bases). This CDR3 comprises 18 residues. Trimming pared 6 bases from V and 1 base from J, leaving 24 bases between. Germline loops: CDR1 MGHRA, CDR2 YSYEKL.

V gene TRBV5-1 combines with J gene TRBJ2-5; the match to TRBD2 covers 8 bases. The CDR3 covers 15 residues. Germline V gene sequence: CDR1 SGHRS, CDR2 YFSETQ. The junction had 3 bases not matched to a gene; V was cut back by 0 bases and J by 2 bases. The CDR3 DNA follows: TGCGCCAGCAGCTTGGTTCCGGGGGGGCAAGAGACCCAGTACTTC. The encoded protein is CASSLVPGGQETQYF.

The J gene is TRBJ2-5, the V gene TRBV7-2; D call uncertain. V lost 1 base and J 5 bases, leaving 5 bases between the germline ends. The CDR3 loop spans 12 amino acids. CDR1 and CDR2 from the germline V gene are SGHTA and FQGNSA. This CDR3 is CASSLGSETQYF. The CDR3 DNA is TGTGCCAGCAGCTTAGGTTCGGAGACCCAGTACTTC.